This is a list of T cell receptor beta chains from one sample in a study of T cell repertoires in cytomegalovirus infection. MiXCR, applied by TCRdb to the reads, yields one record per CDR3 protein. Counted here are nearly 550,000 distinct CDR3 sequences, approximately 17% occurring once; the ten biggest clones make up more than 20%. The sequenced sample consisted of CD8+ T cells from PBMCs. These receptors all come from a human donor in good health (CMV status not recorded). Some clones in this sample may be carry-over from other donors' samples. Each CDR3 is given with its conserved first and last residue. A D gene is named only where the DNA matches it firmly. A row's size may be missing; if present it is once, few, many or a size class.

d_call j_call v_call clone_size cdr3_nt cdr3_aa
- TRBJ2-2 TRBV12-3/TRBV12-4 many TGTGCCAGCAGTTCGACCCGCAACGACAGGAGATCGGCCGGGGAGCTGTTTTTT CASSSTRNDRRSAGELFF
TRBD2 TRBJ2-1 TRBV7-8 many TGTGCCAGCAGCTTAAGTCTCCTACTAGCGGGAGAGTACAATGAGCAGTTCTTC CASSLSLLLAGEYNEQFF
- TRBJ1-2 TRBV29-1 many TGCAGCGTTGGGAAGACGAGGCACTATGGCTACACCTTC CSVGKTRHYGYTF
TRBD2 TRBJ2-1 TRBV6-1 many TGTGCCAGCAACCTTTCCGGCGGGAGGGATTACAATGAGCAGTTCTTC CASNLSGGRDYNEQFF
- TRBJ2-7 TRBV6-1 many TGTGCCAGCAGTGAAGGAGGCTCCTACGAGCAGTACTTC CASSEGGSYEQYF
TRBD1 TRBJ2-2 TRBV24-1 many TGTGCCACCAGTGCCCCCGGGACAGTCTACACCGGGGAGCTGTTTTTT CATSAPGTVYTGELFF
- TRBJ2-7 TRBV3-1 - TGTGCCAGCAGCCTAACAATATCCGAGCAGTACTTC CASSLTISEQYF
- TRBJ2-7 TRBV6-5 - TGTGCCAGCAGTTACTCGATTGGACACAAATCCTACGAGCAGTACTTC CASSYSIGHKSYEQYF
- TRBJ2-3 TRBV24-1 - TGTGCCACCAGTGATCCTGGGACAGATACGCAGTATTTT CATSDPGTDTQYF
- TRBJ2-3 TRBV7-6 - TGTGCAAGCAGATTAAACCCCCGGGACATAACAGATACGCAGTATTTT CASRLNPRDITDTQYF
- TRBJ1-5 TRBV6-5 few TGTGCCAGCAGTGTTAGGGTCAGCAATCAGCCCCAGCATTTT CASSVRVSNQPQHF
- TRBJ2-1 TRBV7-8 many TGTGCCACTAGGGAAATCACCTACAATGAGCAGTTCTTC CATREITYNEQFF
TRBD2 TRBJ2-7 TRBV27 many TGTGCCAGCAGTCCCGGGACTAGCGGGTTTTACGAGCAGTACTTC CASSPGTSGFYEQYF
TRBD1 TRBJ2-1 TRBV12-5 few TGTGCTAGTGGTTGGACAGGGGCTAACAATGAGCAGTTCTTC CASGWTGANNEQFF
- TRBJ2-7 TRBV4-1 once TGCGCCAGCAGCGGAGGAAGTGACTACGAGCAGTACTTC CASSGGSDYEQYF
- TRBJ1-2 TRBV6-1 few TGTGCCAGTGATGACTGGGGGGAGAACTATGGCTACACCTTC CASDDWGENYGYTF
- TRBJ2-5 TRBV20-1 - TGCAGTGCGGGGGGACAGTCCAACAACCGAGGAGAGACCCAGTACTTC CSAGGQSNNRGETQYF
TRBD2 TRBJ2-3 TRBV7-9 - TGTGCCAGCAGCTTTTTGACTAGCGGGGCGACAGATACGCAGTATTTT CASSFLTSGATDTQYF
- TRBJ1-2 TRBV13 - TGTGCCAGCAGCTCGTACAGGGTAGCCTATGGCTACACCTTC CASSSYRVAYGYTF
- TRBJ1-1 TRBV6-1 many TGTGCCAGCAGTGACCGGTTGGTGAACACTGAAGCTTTCTTT CASSDRLVNTEAFF